This T cell receptor beta chain was retrieved from a study of blood T cell repertoires in COVID-19 (dated by TCRdb to 2018 to 2021). For context, the study as a whole: The collaborator samples originated in the United States, Italy and Spain and spanned the acute and convalescent phases of COVID-19. Nearly every sample came with metadata listing a de-identified subject ID, COVID-19 status, age in years and sex. The prospective study material was composed of cDNA or gDNA derived from T cells, B-cell-depleted T cells, or PBMCs. Samples came from the ongoing ImmuneRACE study (first 160 participants) plus 1,254 subjects from 6 global collaborators. Where HLA class I and class II types were available, the types were taken from metadata supplied by the sample provider, not from assay-based typing. The dataset comprised deeply sampled blood TCRbeta repertoires from subjects exposed to, actively infected with, or recovered from COVID-19. The repertoires were made available in a free public database intended to serve as a resource for research on the immune response to SARS-CoV-2.

This clone appeared a single time. Its antigen has not been determined. Within one base of it there is no much larger clone, and no base qualities were kept. The collaborating institutions used their own protocols to collect whole blood in K2EDTA tubes. Collaborator samples were shipped for TCRbeta analysis as frozen whole blood, isolated PBMCs, or DNA extracted from either sample type. Study-wide findings and limitations: The quantity of clinical and demographic metadata differed by source and by participant and was supplied without curation.

Taken from the germline V gene, the CDR1 and CDR2 loops are SGHRS and YFSETQ. Ends trimmed: V by 1 base, J by 3 bases; bases unmatched to a gene: 7. The CDR3 covers 17 residues, taking in both the cysteine and the phenylalanine. Of all the DNA, just the CDR3 is kept, 51 bases in frame from base 1. TCRbeta CDR3 regions were amplified from genomic DNA using the immunoSEQ Assay, a bias-controlled multiplex PCR. In the source study's methods: Within the assay, amplification of reference gene primers was used to estimate how many nucleated cells each sample contained. Sequence reads were collapsed and filtered to measure the absolute abundance of every unique TCRbeta CDR3 rearrangement. For each sample, productive Simpson clonality was calculated by taking the square root of Simpson's diversity index across productive rearrangements. In TCRdb, the immuneACCESS table is reduced to in-frame sequences with V and J assigned. These tables do not hold every clone; where another copy was compared, an unresolved V gene accounts for under half, and the others remain unexplained. V, J and clone size reflect that table, while D and trimming were determined from the DNA. The sample has some 150,000 clones on record, about 79% of them singletons. The top ten hold around 9.8% of the sample.

The sample taken for sequencing was peripheral blood. Recombination joined TRBV5-1 with TRBJ2-3; the junction holds 11 bases that match TRBD2. The source of this sequence is a woman aged 50 to 65 with acute or convalescent COVID-19. The DNA sequence reads TGCGCCAGCAGCTTGTTACGGGCTAGCGGGGGGACAGATACGCAGTATTTT. Protein translation: CASSLLRASGGTDTQYF.